Listed below are T cell receptor beta chains from one sample, sequenced in a study of blood T cell repertoires in COVID-19. Sequencing was performed with immunoSEQ multiplex PCR; in TCRdb, only in-frame clones are kept and a portion is missing. The sample contains 140,000 to 150,000 clones, roughly 84% of which appear only once. The source material was PBMCs or T cells enriched from blood (not recorded which). These receptors were obtained from a woman between 50 and 59 years old who had been exposed to COVID-19. The CDR3 runs from the conserved cysteine through the conserved F or W. D genes are given only for firm matches. Size is stated for part of the rows, as once, few or many counts, or as a class when the clone is expanded.

DNA	CDR3	D	size	J	V
TGTGCCAGCAGCAGGGCGGGCGGGAAAGTATATGAGCAGTTCTTC	CASSRAGGKVYEQFF	-	-	TRBJ2-1	TRBV6-5
TGTGCCAGCAGCCAAGAGACGGGGGGAGACAATGAGCAGTTCTTC	CASSQETGGDNEQFF	TRBD2	-	TRBJ2-1	TRBV4-2
TGTGCCAGCAGCTCCGGGGGGGTGGGAGAGCAGTACTTC	CASSSGGVGEQYF	TRBD2	-	TRBJ2-7	TRBV12-3/TRBV12-4
TGTGCCAGCAGAAACCTCCGAGTAGTTTCGTGTGGAAAACTGTTTTTT	CASRNLRVVSCGKLFF	-	few	TRBJ1-4	TRBV3-1/TRBV3-2
TGCGCCAGCAGGTTAGGAGAAGAGACCCAGTACTTC	CASRLGEETQYF	-	-	TRBJ2-5	TRBV5-1
TGTGCCAGCTCCGTCCAGCAGCTTCCCGGGGAGTTCTTC	CASSVQQLPGEFF	-	-	TRBJ2-1	TRBV7-2
TGTGCCAGCAGTTACTGGGGACAGGGGGATCGCACTGAAGCTTTCTTT	CASSYWGQGDRTEAFF	TRBD1	-	TRBJ1-1	TRBV6-5
TGTGCCAGCAGACAGGGCGGGAGTCACATCCCGTACGAGCAGTACTTC	CASRQGGSHIPYEQYF	-	-	TRBJ2-7	TRBV2
TGTGCCAGCAGTGAAGGGACAGGGTTGGAGCCCCAGCATTTT	CASSEGTGLEPQHF	TRBD1	-	TRBJ1-5	TRBV2
TGTGCCAGCAGCTGGGACAGGGAACGGCTCGTCGAGCAGTACTTC	CASSWDRERLVEQYF	TRBD1	-	TRBJ2-7	TRBV5-4
TGTGCCAGCAGTTACGGGACTAGCGCGGATACGCAGTATTTT	CASSYGTSADTQYF	TRBD2	medium-sized	TRBJ2-3	TRBV6-2/TRBV6-3
TGTGCCAGCAGTTACTCGGGACAGGGCAATGAGCAGTTCTTC	CASSYSGQGNEQFF	TRBD1	-	TRBJ2-1	TRBV6-2/TRBV6-3
TGTGCCAGCAGCTTGGATTCGGGAGCGGGAGTGTCTAAGGACTACGAGCAGTACTTC	CASSLDSGAGVSKDYEQYF	TRBD2	-	TRBJ2-7	TRBV7-2
TGTGCCAGCAGCCCGGGTGTTGTGAACACTGAAGCTTTCTTT	CASSPGVVNTEAFF	-	many	TRBJ1-1	TRBV5-4
TGTGCCAGTAGTATCCAACCGGGACAGGGTTATGGCTACACCTTC	CASSIQPGQGYGYTF	TRBD1	-	TRBJ1-2	TRBV19
TGTGCCAGCAGCCCCGTGGGGGGGGGCACAGATACGCAGTATTTT	CASSPVGGGTDTQYF	TRBD2	-	TRBJ2-3	TRBV7-2
TGTGCCAGTAGCCAAGACAGAAGTACAGATACGCAGTATTTT	CASSQDRSTDTQYF	-	few	TRBJ2-3	TRBV19
TGTGCCAGCAGACGGACAGCGAACACTGAAGCTTTCTTT	CASRRTANTEAFF	-	-	TRBJ1-1	TRBV6-5
TGTGCCATCAGTGCCGACAGGGGGATCACCGGGGAGCTGTTTTTT	CAISADRGITGELFF	TRBD1	-	TRBJ2-2	TRBV10-3
TGTGCCAGCAGTTACTCCCAGTGGGCCTTAAACTATGGCTACACCTTC	CASSYSQWALNYGYTF	-	-	TRBJ1-2	TRBV6-5
TGCGCCAGCAGCCTTCGGACTAGGGTCGGGACCCAGTACTTC	CASSLRTRVGTQYF	TRBD2	few	TRBJ2-5	TRBV5-1
TGTGCCAGCAGCTTAAACCCTCCAGGGGGGAACGAAAAACTGTTTTTT	CASSLNPPGGNEKLFF	TRBD1	-	TRBJ1-4	TRBV7-2
TGTGCCATCAGTGAGGGAGGAGCCTACAATGAGCAGTTCTTC	CAISEGGAYNEQFF	-	-	TRBJ2-1	TRBV10-3
TGTGCCAGCAGCCCCGGGGGGGCCGGCACAGATACGCAGTATTTT	CASSPGGAGTDTQYF	TRBD2	-	TRBJ2-3	TRBV11-3
TGTGCCAGCTCACTGTTCGGCGGGGGGAGAACAGATACGCAGTATTTT	CASSLFGGGRTDTQYF	TRBD2	-	TRBJ2-3	TRBV18
TGTGCCAGCAGCACTCGGGCCATGGGGCTGAACACTGAAGCTTTCTTT	CASSTRAMGLNTEAFF	-	-	TRBJ1-1	TRBV21-1
TGTGCCAGTAGTATAGGGCCTAGCGGGAGGTTCTCAGATACGCAGTATTTT	CASSIGPSGRFSDTQYF	TRBD2	-	TRBJ2-3	TRBV19
TGTGCCAGCAGATATTACAGGGGCACTGAAGCTTTCTTT	CASRYYRGTEAFF	TRBD1	-	TRBJ1-1	TRBV6-5
TGCGCCAGCAGCTGGGGGGGAAGAGGCACTGAAGCTTTCTTT	CASSWGGRGTEAFF	-	-	TRBJ1-1	TRBV5-1
TGCACGCGAGACAGGGGGCCGAACACCATATATTTT	CTRDRGPNTIYF	TRBD1	-	TRBJ1-3	TRBV29-1
TGTGCCAGCAGCTTGGGCCCCGGGGTCTCCTCTGGAAACACCATATATTTT	CASSLGPGVSSGNTIYF	-	-	TRBJ1-3	TRBV5-6
TGTGCCAGCAGCTTGTGGCTAGCGGGGGCCAATGAGCAGTTCTTC	CASSLWLAGANEQFF	TRBD2	-	TRBJ2-1	TRBV5-6
TGTGCCAGCAGTGATCGGACTCCACTCTCCTACAATGAGCAGTTCTTC	CASSDRTPLSYNEQFF	-	-	TRBJ2-1	TRBV25-1
TGTGCCAGCTCACCACCCCGGGCGGAGGGGGCCAAAAACATTCAGTACTTC	CASSPPRAEGAKNIQYF	-	-	TRBJ2-4	TRBV18
TGTGCCAGCAGTGAGGAGCGGGGGGCAACAGATACGCAGTATTTT	CASSEERGATDTQYF	TRBD2	-	TRBJ2-3	TRBV2
TGTGCCAGCAGCCCCTGGGACAGGAGCACAGATACGCAGTATTTT	CASSPWDRSTDTQYF	TRBD1	-	TRBJ2-3	TRBV7-9
TGTGCCAGCTCACCAGGACAGGCTCTCGGTGAGCAGTTCTTC	CASSPGQALGEQFF	TRBD1	-	TRBJ2-1	TRBV18
TGTGCCAGCAGTCAGAGGACAGGGAACACCGGGGAGCTGTTTTTT	CASSQRTGNTGELFF	TRBD1	-	TRBJ2-2	TRBV9
TGTGCCAGCAGCCGTAGCGGGACATCCTACGAGCAGTACTTC	CASSRSGTSYEQYF	TRBD2	-	TRBJ2-7	TRBV6-5
TGCGCCAGCAGCCCGCGCGACAGGGGTGGCTATAATTCACCCCTCCACTTT	CASSPRDRGGYNSPLHF	TRBD1	-	TRBJ1-6	TRBV5-1
TGTGCCAGCAGTCTTGGGCCCCAAGAGACCCAGTACTTC	CASSLGPQETQYF	-	-	TRBJ2-5	TRBV6-5
TGTGCCAGCAGTGAAGGAGCGTCCTCAGCCTACGAGCAGTACTTC	CASSEGASSAYEQYF	-	once	TRBJ2-7	TRBV6-1
TGTGCCAGCAGCTTAAGTTTGGCAGGGCCGTTTGGAAACACCATATATTTT	CASSLSLAGPFGNTIYF	-	-	TRBJ1-3	TRBV7-9
TGTGCCCTGGGGCTAGCGGGAGTAGGAACCTACAATGAGCAGTTCTTC	CALGLAGVGTYNEQFF	TRBD2	-	TRBJ2-1	TRBV30
TGTGCCAGCTCACCAAGGCGGCTTATGAACACTGAAGCTTTCTTT	CASSPRRLMNTEAFF	-	-	TRBJ1-1	TRBV18
TGTGCTAGTGGTTCCGACTCCTCTCCCAGCTATGGCTACACCTTC	CASGSDSSPSYGYTF	-	-	TRBJ1-2	TRBV12-5
TGTGCCAGTAGACAGGGGCCTACCGTCACTGAAGCTTTCTTT	CASRQGPTVTEAFF	TRBD1	once	TRBJ1-1	TRBV19
TGTGCCAGCAGCTTAGCGGAGACAGGCGCTAATGAAAAACTGTTTTTT	CASSLAETGANEKLFF	-	-	TRBJ1-4	TRBV7-3
TGTGCCAGCAGCTTAGCGGGGGGAACCGGGGAGCTGTTTTTT	CASSLAGGTGELFF	TRBD2	-	TRBJ2-2	TRBV11-2